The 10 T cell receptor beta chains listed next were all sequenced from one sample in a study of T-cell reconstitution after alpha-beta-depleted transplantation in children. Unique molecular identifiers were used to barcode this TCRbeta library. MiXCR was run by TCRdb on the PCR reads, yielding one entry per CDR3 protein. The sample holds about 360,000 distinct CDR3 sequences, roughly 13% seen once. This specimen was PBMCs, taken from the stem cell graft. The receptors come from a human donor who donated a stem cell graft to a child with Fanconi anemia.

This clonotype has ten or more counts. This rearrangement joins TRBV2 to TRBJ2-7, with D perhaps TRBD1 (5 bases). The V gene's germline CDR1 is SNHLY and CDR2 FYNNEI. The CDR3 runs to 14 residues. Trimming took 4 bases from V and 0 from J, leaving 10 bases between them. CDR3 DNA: TGTGCCAGCAGTGGACAGCTTATCTCCTACGAGCAGTACGTC. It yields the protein CASSGQLISYEQYV.

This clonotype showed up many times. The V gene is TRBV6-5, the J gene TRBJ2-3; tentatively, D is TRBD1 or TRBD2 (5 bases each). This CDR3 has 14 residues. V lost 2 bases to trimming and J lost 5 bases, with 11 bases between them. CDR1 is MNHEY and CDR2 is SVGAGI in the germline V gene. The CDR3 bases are TGTGCCAGCAGTTACGGGACCCCGCGAGATACGCAGTATTTT. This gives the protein CASSYGTPRDTQYF.

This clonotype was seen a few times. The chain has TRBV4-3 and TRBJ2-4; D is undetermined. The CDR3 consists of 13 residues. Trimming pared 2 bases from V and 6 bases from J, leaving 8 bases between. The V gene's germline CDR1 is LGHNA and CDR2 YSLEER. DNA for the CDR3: TGCGCCAGCAGCCAAAGACCGGGAAACATTCAGTACTTC. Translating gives CASSQRPGNIQYF.

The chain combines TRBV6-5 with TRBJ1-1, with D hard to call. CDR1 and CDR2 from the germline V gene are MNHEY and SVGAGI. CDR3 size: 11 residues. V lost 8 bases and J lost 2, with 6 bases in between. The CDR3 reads CASGTNTEAFF. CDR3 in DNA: TGTGCCAGCGGCACCAACACTGAAGCTTTCTTT.

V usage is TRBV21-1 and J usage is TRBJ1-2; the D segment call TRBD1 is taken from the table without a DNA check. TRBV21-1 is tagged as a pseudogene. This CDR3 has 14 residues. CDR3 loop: CASSSGGRSYGYTF. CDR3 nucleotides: TGTGCCAGCAGCAGTGGGGGCAGGAGTTATGGCTACACCTTC.

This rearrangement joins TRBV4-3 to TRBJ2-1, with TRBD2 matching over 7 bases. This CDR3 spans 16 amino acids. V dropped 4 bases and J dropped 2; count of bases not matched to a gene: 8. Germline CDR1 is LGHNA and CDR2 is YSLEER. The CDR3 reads CASSRLRESPYNEQFF. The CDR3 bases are TGCGCCAGCAGCCGCCTGCGGGAGAGCCCCTACAATGAGCAGTTCTTC.

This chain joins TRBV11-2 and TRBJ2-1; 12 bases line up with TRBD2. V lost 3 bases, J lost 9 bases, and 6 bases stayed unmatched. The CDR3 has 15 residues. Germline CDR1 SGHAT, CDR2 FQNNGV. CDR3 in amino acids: CASSFQLAGGGEQFF. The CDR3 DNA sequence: TGTGCCAGCAGCTTCCAACTAGCGGGGGGTGGTGAGCAGTTCTTC.

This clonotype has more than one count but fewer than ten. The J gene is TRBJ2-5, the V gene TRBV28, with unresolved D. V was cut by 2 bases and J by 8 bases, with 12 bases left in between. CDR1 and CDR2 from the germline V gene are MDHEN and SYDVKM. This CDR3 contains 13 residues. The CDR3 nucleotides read TGTGCCAGCAGTTTAGTGCGAGTGCATACCCAGTACTTC. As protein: CASSLVRVHTQYF.

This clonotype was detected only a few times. As DNA, the CDR3 is TGCGCCAGCAGCTTGGATACAGGGTCGGGTCAGCCCCAGCATTTT. Translating gives CASSLDTGSGQPQHF. V usage is TRBV5-1 and J usage is TRBJ1-5; TRBD1 is a possible D gene (6 bases). The CDR3 has 15 residues. Germline V gene sequence: CDR1 SGHRS, CDR2 YFSETQ. The V and J ends lost 0 bases and 6 bases respectively, with 13 bases between them.

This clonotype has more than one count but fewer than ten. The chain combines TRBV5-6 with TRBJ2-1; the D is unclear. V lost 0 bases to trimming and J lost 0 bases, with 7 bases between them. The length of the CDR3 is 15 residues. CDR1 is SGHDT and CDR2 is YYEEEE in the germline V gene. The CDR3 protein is CASSLGTYSYNEQFF. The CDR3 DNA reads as TGTGCCAGCAGCTTGGGAACATACTCCTACAATGAGCAGTTCTTC.